One sample yielded the 15 T cell receptor beta chains listed below, sequenced in a study of T cell changes during pregnancy in multiple sclerosis (dated by TCRdb to the late 2010s). Preparation of the library involved the immunoSEQ multiplex PCR assay. Sourced from immuneACCESS, this table was stored by TCRdb with only in-frame sequences that have V and J called. A share of the clones is absent; for the studies checked, an unresolved V gene accounts for under half, and the remainder has no known explanation. This sample comprises approximately 100,000 clones, 80% to 95% of them detected only once. The top ten hold 1.6% of the sample. The sample in question was peripheral blood, obtained after pregnancy. These receptors came from a female donor with multiple sclerosis, enrolled in a pregnancy study.

The chain couples TRBV30 to TRBJ1-4; TRBD1 aligns across 7 bases. CDR1 GTSNPN and CDR2 SVGIG come from the germline V gene (reference sequence). The CDR3 is 13 residues long. V trimming: 3 bases; J trimming: 4 bases; junction bases outside the gene matches: 2. In nucleotides, the CDR3 is TGTGCCTGGAGCAGGGACAGTAATGAAAAACTGTTTTTT. It specifies CAWSRDSNEKLFF.

The rearrangement uses TRBV7-9 and TRBJ2-3; a possible D gene is TRBD1 (6 bases). Per the germline V gene, CDR1 is SEHNR and CDR2 is FQNEAQ (reference sequence). The V gene lost 0 bases and the J gene lost 4 bases, with 11 bases spanning the gap. The CDR3 has 15 residues. The CDR3 coding sequence is TGTGCCAGCAGCTTAGCAGGGGGACGGTCAGATACGCAGTATTTT. Translation gives CASSLAGGRSDTQYF.

This clone was counted only a few times. The gene calls are TRBV7-9 and TRBJ1-4; 10 nucleotides align to TRBD1. From germline, CDR1 is SEHNR and CDR2 FQNEAQ (reference sequence). Trimming removed 8 bases from V and 7 bases from J; junction bases left unmatched: 4. This CDR3 is built from 13 residues. CDR3: CASQDRGGEKLFF. CDR3 nucleotide sequence: TGTGCCAGCCAGGACAGGGGGGGTGAAAAACTGTTTTTT.

The J gene is TRBJ1-2, the V gene TRBV2; D is unresolved. The V and J ends lost 2 bases and 3 bases respectively, with 4 bases between them. This CDR3 region has 12 residues. The V gene's germline CDR1 is SNHLY and CDR2 FYNNEI. CDR3 sequence: CASSERDYGYTF. The CDR3 DNA is TGTGCCAGCAGTGAAAGAGACTATGGCTACACCTTC.

The chain joins TRBV5-1 to TRBJ2-7, with a weak D call TRBD2 (5 bases). Trimming stripped 2 bases from V and 3 bases from J, with 15 bases between. CDR1 and CDR2 (germline): SGHRS, YFSETQ. The CDR3 has 15 amino acids. The DNA of the CDR3 is TGCGCCAGCAGCTTCAACTCGGGAACTATCTACGAGCAGTACTTC. This sequence encodes CASSFNSGTIYEQYF.

V usage is TRBV18 and J usage is TRBJ1-1; D gene uncertain. V was shortened by 4 bases and J by 4 bases, with 10 bases between the two germline ends. CDR3 length equals 13 residues. Germline CDR1 reads KGHSH; CDR2 reads LQKENI. Written as DNA, the CDR3 is TGTGCCAGCTCACAGTCCGAGTCCACTGAAGCTTTCTTT. It translates to CASSQSESTEAFF. The whole variable domain, remainder taken from reference TRBV18 and TRBJ1-1, is NAGVMQNPRHLVRRRGQEARLRCSPMKGHSHVYWYRQLPEEGLKFMVYLQKENIIDESGMPKERFSAEFPKEGPSILRIQQVVRGDSAAYFCASSQSESTEAFFGQGTRLTVV.

The chain carries TRBV6-4 and TRBJ2-5; a possible D gene is TRBD2 (7 bases). The V end lost 5 bases, the J end lost 5 bases, and 12 bases lay between the germline ends. The germline V gene encodes CDR1 MRHNA and CDR2 SNTAGT. The CDR3 totals 13 residues. CDR3 region: CASSIRGGETQYF. CDR3 in DNA: TGTGCCAGCAGTATCAGGGGAGGGGAGACCCAGTACTTC.

The chain links TRBV28 to TRBJ2-7, with 8 bases aligning to TRBD2. The V and J ends lost 7 bases and 3 bases, in that order; junction bases with no gene match: 5. The CDR3 runs 13 residues. Germline V gene sequence: CDR1 MDHEN, CDR2 SYDVKM. DNA of the CDR3: TGTGCCAGCATGCGGGGGGAGGGCTACGAGCAGTACTTC. This translates into CASMRGEGYEQYF. The entire variable domain, with the rest obtained from reference TRBV28 and TRBJ2-7, is as follows: DVKVTQSSRYLVKRTGEKVFLECVQDMDHENMFWYRQDPGLGLRLIYFSYDVKMKEKGDIPEGYSVSREKKERFSLILESASTNQTSMYLCASMRGEGYEQYFGPGTRLTVT.

The gene calls are TRBV11-1 and TRBJ2-1; 10 bases map to TRBD2. This CDR3 comprises 15 residues. The germline gives CDR1 SGHAT, CDR2 FQDESV (reference sequence). Trimming took 3 bases from V and 9 from J; bases not matched to a gene: 8. CDR3 protein: CASSFSLAGVGEQFF. The CDR3, as DNA: TGTGCCAGCAGCTTCAGTCTAGCGGGAGTGGGTGAGCAGTTCTTC.

The rearrangement joins TRBV20-1 to TRBJ1-4; possibly TRBD1 for D (6 bases). Per the germline V gene, CDR1 is DFQATT and CDR2 is SNEGSKA (reference sequence). V shed 3 bases and J shed 8 bases, with 7 bases lying between them. The CDR3 is 11 amino acids. In DNA form, the CDR3 reads TGCAGTGCTAGTACAGGGGAAAAACTGTTTTTT. Translation gives CSASTGEKLFF.

The chain carries TRBV4-2 and TRBJ2-3; 13 nucleotides agree with TRBD2. This CDR3 has 23 residues. Germline trimming cut 0 bases from V and 2 bases from J; bases unmatched to any gene: 20. Per germline, CDR1 LGHNA and CDR2 YNFKEQ. The CDR3 sequence: CASSQDLRGGLGGLAGFTDTQYF. The CDR3, as DNA: TGTGCCAGCAGCCAAGACCTACGTGGGGGACTCGGGGGACTAGCGGGGTTCACAGATACGCAGTATTTT.

This clone was picked up one time. The genes are TRBV9 and TRBJ2-3; 15 bases line up with TRBD2. The CDR3 has 16 residues. V was pared by 4 bases and J by 6 bases, with 6 bases of the junction left unmatched. From germline, CDR1 is SGDLS and CDR2 YYNGEE. The CDR3 region is CASSFSGLAGGDTQYF. The CDR3 DNA reads as TGTGCCAGCAGCTTCTCAGGACTAGCGGGAGGGGATACGCAGTATTTT.

V is TRBV29-1 and J is TRBJ2-1, with 11 bases matching TRBD2. This CDR3 comprises 14 residues. V lost 6 bases to trimming and J lost 2 bases; unmatched junction nucleotides: 3. Germline V gene data show CDR1 as SQVTM and CDR2 as ANQGSEA. The CDR3 region is CSVRLAGTYNEQFF. CDR3 in DNA: TGCAGCGTAAGACTAGCGGGGACCTACAATGAGCAGTTCTTC.

The chain links TRBV7-2 to TRBJ1-2; TRBD1 agrees at 12 bases. This CDR3 comprises 15 residues. Germline CDR1 is SGHTA and CDR2 is FQGNSA. Unmatched junction bases numbered 4, after V lost 1 base and J lost 7 bases. The CDR3, as DNA: TGTGCCAGCAGCTTAGGAGTGGGACAGGGGGCTGGCTACACCTTC. This gives the protein CASSLGVGQGAGYTF.

The chain joins TRBV28 to TRBJ1-1, with TRBD1 matching over 7 bases. In germline, CDR1 is MDHEN, CDR2 SYDVKM. There are 11 residues in the CDR3. Trimming cost V 6 bases and J 11 bases; bases outside gene matches: 6. CDR3 bases: TGTGCCAGCAGACACAGGGGAGCTGCTTTCTTT. This encodes CASRHRGAAFF.